These 15 T cell receptor beta chains were sequenced from one sample in a study of human T cells and chemical hapten exposure. Time point here: pre-sensitization, week 0. As for treatment: therapeutic diphenylcyclopropenone sensitization with weekly scalp DPC. TCRdb reanalysed the RACE reads using MiXCR and keeps one entry per CDR3 protein. The repertoire holds 350,000 to 450,000 distinct CDR3 sequences, more than 4.5% seen once, with 2% to 3% in the top ten. Source: whole blood, taken in connection with sensitization to the hapten diphenylcyclopropenone (DPC). The receptors come from a woman aged 45-60 years with alopecia areata. Some clones in this sample may be carry-over from other donors' samples.

This clonotype was observed a few times. The chain couples TRBV7-2 to TRBJ1-5; 7 bases map to TRBD1. The V gene's germline CDR1 is SGHTA and CDR2 FQGNSA. This CDR3 is built from 16 residues. The V segment lost 2 bases and the J segment 3 bases; nucleotides outside the gene matches: 7. CDR3 nucleotide sequence: TGTGCCAGCAGCTTAATAGCAGGGGGAATCAATCAGCCCCAGCATTTT. Its translation is CASSLIAGGINQPQHF.

This clonotype was recorded at least ten times. The genes are TRBV13 and TRBJ2-1; 10 bases are a match to TRBD2. This CDR3 comprises 15 residues. CDR1 is PRHDT and CDR2 is FYEKMQ in the germline V gene (reference sequence). After removal of 4 bases from V and 3 bases from J, the junction contained 3 bases not matched to a gene. As DNA, the CDR3 is TGTGCCAGCAGCTCAGCGGGGGGGCTCTACAATGAGCAGTTCTTC. It yields the protein CASSSAGGLYNEQFF.

Ten or more counts support this clonotype. V is TRBV23-1 and J is TRBJ2-3, with 13 bases lining up with TRBD2. TRBV23-1 is classed as an ORF, of uncertain function. V trimming: 0 bases; J trimming: 4 bases; junction bases outside the gene matches: 7. The CDR3 contains 18 residues. CDR3 sequence reads: CASSQSRTSGGASDTQYF. As DNA, the CDR3 is TGCGCCAGCAGTCAATCCAGAACTAGCGGGGGGGCCTCAGATACGCAGTATTTT.

This chain uses TRBV7-7 with TRBJ2-1, with D uncertain. V dropped 6 bases and J dropped 6 bases, with 18 bases sitting between them. The CDR3 totals 15 residues. Germline values: CDR1 SSHAT, CDR2 FNYEAQ (reference sequence). CDR3 in amino acids: CASSSDPGSSNEQFF. The CDR3 DNA reads TGTGCCAGCAGTTCCGACCCCGGCTCTTCCAATGAGCAGTTCTTC.

With respect to this clonotype: With a much larger clone just one base away, this may be a read error. The CDR3 loop is CASSRTGNSSLHF. CDR3 bases: TGTGCCAGCAGTCGGACAGGGAATTCATCCCTCCACTTT. The V and J genes are TRBV7-2 and TRBJ1-6; 8 bases agree with TRBD1. The CDR3 sequence is 13 residues long. In germline, CDR1 is SGHTA, CDR2 FQGNSA.

This clonotype was picked up a small number of times. The chain couples TRBV6-5 to TRBJ2-3, with TRBD2 matching 10 bases. The V and J ends lost 8 bases and 6 bases, in that order; junction bases with no gene match: 8. CDR1 and CDR2 from the germline V gene are MNHEY and SVGAGI. The CDR3 loop spans 14 amino acids. CDR3 sequence (DNA): TGTGCCAGCTCTAGTACTAGCGGGGAGGATACGCAGTATTTT. The encoded protein is CASSSTSGEDTQYF.

This clonotype has at least ten counts. The V gene is TRBV28, the J gene TRBJ2-1, with 7 bases that match TRBD1. The V segment lost 7 bases and the J segment 7 bases; nucleotides outside the gene matches: 10. This CDR3 is 14 amino acids long. Germline loops: CDR1 MDHEN, CDR2 SYDVKM. This chain's CDR3 is CASTRLTGVNEQFF. CDR3 bases: TGTGCCAGCACCCGTTTAACAGGGGTAAATGAGCAGTTCTTC. The full variable domain, in which reference TRBV28 and TRBJ2-1 provide the parts outside the CDR3, is DVKVTQSSRYLVKRTGEKVFLECVQDMDHENMFWYRQDPGLGLRLIYFSYDVKMKEKGDIPEGYSVSREKKERFSLILESASTNQTSMYLCASTRLTGVNEQFFGPGTRLTVL.

There are many counts of this clonotype. The chain joins TRBV4-3 to TRBJ2-7; D is possibly TRBD1 (5 bases). This CDR3 contains 14 residues. Trimming took off 0 bases at V and 6 bases at J, with 12 bases between the two ends. Germline V gives CDR1 LGHNA, CDR2 YSLEER. The CDR3 nucleotides read TGCGCCAGCAGCCAAGATCAGACAGCTCCCGAGCAGTACTTC. This encodes CASSQDQTAPEQYF.

In its sample, this clonotype was seen many times. V gene TRBV7-9 combines with J gene TRBJ2-7; unclear D gene. Germline V gives CDR1 SEHNR, CDR2 FQNEAQ (reference sequence). V was clipped by 7 bases and J by 5 bases, with 18 bases between them. This CDR3 has 14 residues. The CDR3 bases are TGTGCCAGCACCCCTTCTAATCCGGATCACGAGCAGTACTTC. It encodes CASTPSNPDHEQYF.

The rearrangement links TRBV20-1 to TRBJ1-5; the D is unclear. Germline V CDR1 and CDR2: DFQATT, SNEGSKA (reference sequence). The CDR3 runs to 16 residues. V was clipped by 0 bases and J by 7 bases, with 19 bases between them. The CDR3 DNA is TGCAGTGCTAGAGATCGAAGACTCGGGGTTGAACAGCCCCAGCATTTT. As protein: CSARDRRLGVEQPQHF.

Only a few counts were recorded for this clonotype. The gene calls are TRBV10-3 and TRBJ1-1; the D is unclear. The CDR3 totals 11 residues. Trimming left V 3 bases short and J 7 bases short, with 6 bases between. Germline V gene data show CDR1 as ENHRY and CDR2 as SYGVKD. CDR3 sequence: CAISEWGEAFF. The CDR3 DNA is TGTGCCATCAGTGAATGGGGTGAAGCTTTCTTT.

This clonotype was detected many times. The chain carries TRBV7-6 and TRBJ2-6, with 9 bases aligning to TRBD1. The CDR3 spans 17 residues. Per germline, CDR1 SGHVS and CDR2 FNYEAQ. The V and J ends lost 3 bases and 0 bases, in that order; junction bases with no gene match: 3. CDR3 coding DNA: TGTGCCAGCAGCTTGGGACAGGGAAACTCTGGGGCCAACGTCCTGACTTTC. Protein sequence: CASSLGQGNSGANVLTF.

This clonotype was detected many times. The chain uses TRBV6-6 and TRBJ2-7; D might be TRBD1 (5 bases). The CDR3 is made up of 13 amino acids. Per the germline V gene, CDR1 is MNHNY and CDR2 is SVGAGI (reference sequence). Trimming stripped 6 bases from V and 2 bases from J, with 11 bases between. CDR3 sequence reads: CASSPTTAYEQYF. As DNA, the CDR3 is TGTGCCAGCAGCCCCACGACAGCCTACGAGCAGTACTTC.

There are a few counts of this clonotype. The chain carries TRBV9 and TRBJ2-3; the D gene could be TRBD1 or TRBD2 (6 bases each). This CDR3 is built from 15 residues. The germline V gene has CDR1 SGDLS and CDR2 YYNGEE. V lost 0 bases to trimming and J lost 2 bases, with 10 bases between them. The CDR3 DNA sequence: TGTGCCAGCAGCGTAGCGGGGGCGCTCACAGATACGCAGTATTTT. Translation gives CASSVAGALTDTQYF.

This clonotype was recorded at least ten times. The V gene is TRBV6-2 or TRBV6-3, the J gene TRBJ2-1, with 14 bases lining up with TRBD2. V lost 6 bases and J lost 7; bases outside the gene matches: 11. This CDR3 is built from 17 residues. The germline V gene has CDR1 MNHEY and CDR2 SVGEGT. CDR3 nucleotides: TGTGCCAGCAGACTGACTAGCGGGAGGGCCGTAGGAAATGAGCAGTTCTTC. The encoded protein is CASRLTSGRAVGNEQFF.